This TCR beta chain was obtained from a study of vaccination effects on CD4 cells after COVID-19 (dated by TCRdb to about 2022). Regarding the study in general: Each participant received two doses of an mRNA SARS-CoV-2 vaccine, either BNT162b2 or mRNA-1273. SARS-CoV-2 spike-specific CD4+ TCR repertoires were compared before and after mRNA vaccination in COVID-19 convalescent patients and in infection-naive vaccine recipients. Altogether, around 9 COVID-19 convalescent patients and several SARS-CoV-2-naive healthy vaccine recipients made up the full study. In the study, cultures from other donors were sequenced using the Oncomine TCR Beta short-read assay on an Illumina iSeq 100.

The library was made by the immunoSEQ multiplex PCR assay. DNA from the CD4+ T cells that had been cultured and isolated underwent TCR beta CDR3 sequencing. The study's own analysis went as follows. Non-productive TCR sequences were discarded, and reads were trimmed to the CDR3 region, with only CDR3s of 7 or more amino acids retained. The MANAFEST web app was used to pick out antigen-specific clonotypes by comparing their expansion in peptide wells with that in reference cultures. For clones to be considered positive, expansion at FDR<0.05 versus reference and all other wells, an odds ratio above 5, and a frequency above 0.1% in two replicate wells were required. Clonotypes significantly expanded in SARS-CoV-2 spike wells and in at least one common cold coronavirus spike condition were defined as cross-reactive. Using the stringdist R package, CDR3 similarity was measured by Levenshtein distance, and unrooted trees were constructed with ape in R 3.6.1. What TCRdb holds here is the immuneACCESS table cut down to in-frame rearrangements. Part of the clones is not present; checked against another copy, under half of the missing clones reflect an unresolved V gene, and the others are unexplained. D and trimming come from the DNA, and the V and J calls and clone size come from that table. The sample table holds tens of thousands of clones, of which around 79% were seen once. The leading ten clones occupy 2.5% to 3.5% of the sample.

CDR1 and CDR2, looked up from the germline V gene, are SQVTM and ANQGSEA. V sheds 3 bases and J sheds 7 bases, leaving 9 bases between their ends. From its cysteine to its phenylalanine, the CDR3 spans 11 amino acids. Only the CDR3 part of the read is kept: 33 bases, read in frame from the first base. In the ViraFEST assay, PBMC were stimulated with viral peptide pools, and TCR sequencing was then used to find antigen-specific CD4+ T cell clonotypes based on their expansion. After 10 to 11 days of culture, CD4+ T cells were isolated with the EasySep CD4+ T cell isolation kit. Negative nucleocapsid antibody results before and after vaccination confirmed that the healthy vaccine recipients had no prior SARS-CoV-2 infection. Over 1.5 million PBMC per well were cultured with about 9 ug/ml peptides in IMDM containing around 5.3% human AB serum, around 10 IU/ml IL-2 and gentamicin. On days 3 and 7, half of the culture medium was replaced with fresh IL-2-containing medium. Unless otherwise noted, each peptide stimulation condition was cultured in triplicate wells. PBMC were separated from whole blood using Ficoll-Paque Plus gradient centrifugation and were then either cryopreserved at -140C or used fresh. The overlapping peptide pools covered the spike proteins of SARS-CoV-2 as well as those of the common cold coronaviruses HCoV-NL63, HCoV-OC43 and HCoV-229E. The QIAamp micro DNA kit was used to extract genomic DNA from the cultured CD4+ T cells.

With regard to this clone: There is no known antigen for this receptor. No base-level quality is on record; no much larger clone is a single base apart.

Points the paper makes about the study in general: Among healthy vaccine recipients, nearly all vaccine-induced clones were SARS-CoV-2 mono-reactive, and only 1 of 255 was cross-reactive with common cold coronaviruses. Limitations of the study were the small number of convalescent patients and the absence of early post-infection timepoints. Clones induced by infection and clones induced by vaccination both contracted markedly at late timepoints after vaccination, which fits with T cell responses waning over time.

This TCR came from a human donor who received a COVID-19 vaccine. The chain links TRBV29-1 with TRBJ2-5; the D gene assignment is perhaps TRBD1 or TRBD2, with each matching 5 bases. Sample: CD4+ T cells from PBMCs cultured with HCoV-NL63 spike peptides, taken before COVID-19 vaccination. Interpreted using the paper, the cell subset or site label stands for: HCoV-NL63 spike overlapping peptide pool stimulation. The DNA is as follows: TGCAGCGTTGAGAGGGACGGGACCCAGTACTTC. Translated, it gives CSVERDGTQYF.